These T cell receptor beta chains were read from a single sample in a study of blood T cell repertoires in COVID-19. Sequenced by immunoSEQ multiplex PCR; TCRdb stores in-frame clones only, minus some. The sample carries some 150,000 clones, about 85% recorded once. The material sequenced was peripheral blood. These receptors came from a man aged 35-49 years with acute or convalescent COVID-19. The CDR3 runs from the conserved cysteine through the conserved F or W. A D gene is named only where the DNA matches it firmly. A clone size is listed for some rows: how often the clone was seen (once, few, many), or a class if it is expanded.

CDR3aa,CDR3nt,abundance,d_gene,j_gene,v_gene
CASSLGQSNTEAFF,TGCGCCAGCAGCTTGGGACAGTCGAACACTGAAGCTTTCTTT,.,.,TRBJ1-1,TRBV5-1
CASSPDTGGNTIYF,TGTGCCAGCAGCCCGGACACCGGTGGAAACACCATATATTTT,once,.,TRBJ1-3,TRBV5-6
CASSPTGGNRGQPQHF,TGTGCCAGCTCACCGACAGGGGGAAATAGGGGTCAGCCCCAGCATTTT,once,TRBD1,TRBJ1-5,TRBV18
CASSDAGRKTEAFF,TGTGCCAGCAGTGATGCAGGAAGAAAAACTGAAGCTTTCTTT,.,.,TRBJ1-1,TRBV2
CAISNRITNYGYTF,TGTGCCATCAGCAACAGGATAACTAACTATGGCTACACCTTC,.,.,TRBJ1-2,TRBV10-3
CASSLEGLNYGYTF,TGCGCCAGCAGCTTGGAGGGGTTGAACTATGGCTACACCTTC,.,.,TRBJ1-2,TRBV5-1
CSVDSQGREQYF,TGCAGCGTTGACTCTCAGGGTCGCGAGCAGTACTTC,.,.,TRBJ2-7,TRBV29-1
CASSSYSYNEQFF,TGTGCCAGCAGTTCCTACTCCTACAATGAGCAGTTCTTC,.,.,TRBJ2-1,TRBV27
CASSPPGLSNEQYF,TGTGCCAGCTCACCCCCGGGACTCTCGAACGAGCAGTACTTC,.,.,TRBJ2-7,TRBV18
CASSHVGTGGSYEQYF,TGCGCCAGCAGCCACGTCGGAACAGGGGGCTCCTACGAGCAGTACTTC,.,TRBD1,TRBJ2-7,TRBV4-1
CASSGTSGGYNEQFF,TGTGCCAGCAGCGGGACTAGCGGGGGGTATAATGAGCAGTTCTTC,.,TRBD2,TRBJ2-1,TRBV7-9
CAISAGQASTDTQYF,TGTGCCATCAGTGCCGGACAGGCCAGCACAGATACGCAGTATTTT,.,TRBD1,TRBJ2-3,TRBV10-3
CASSSRKTGGWETQYF,TGTGCCAGCAGCTCTCGGAAGACAGGGGGCTGGGAGACCCAGTACTTC,.,TRBD1,TRBJ2-5,TRBV7-9
CASSLRGRGEKLFF,TGTGCCAGCAGCTTAAGGGGGAGGGGTGAAAAACTGTTTTTT,.,.,TRBJ1-4,TRBV7-2
CASSLGESTGELFF,TGCGCCAGCAGCTTGGGAGAATCCACCGGGGAGCTGTTTTTT,once,.,TRBJ2-2,TRBV5-1
CASSFSRTKGKDEQYF,TGTGCCAGCAGTTTTTCCCGGACAAAAGGGAAGGACGAGCAGTACTTC,.,.,TRBJ2-7,TRBV6-2/TRBV6-3
CAWSPLAGGQETQYF,TGTGCCTGGAGTCCGCTAGCGGGGGGGCAAGAGACCCAGTACTTC,once,TRBD2,TRBJ2-5,TRBV30
CASSAPTSGSYEQYF,TGTGCCAGCAGCGCCCCGACTAGCGGTTCCTACGAGCAGTACTTC,.,TRBD2,TRBJ2-7,TRBV11-1
CASSLGGTWGTDTQYF,TGCGCCAGCAGCTTGGGCGGGACGTGGGGCACAGATACGCAGTATTTT,.,.,TRBJ2-3,TRBV5-1
CASSLSPGGAVYEQFF,TGTGCCAGCAGTTTATCCCCCGGGGGGGCGGTATATGAGCAGTTCTTC,.,TRBD2,TRBJ2-1,TRBV27
CASSDSGGTDTQYF,TGTGCCAGCAGTGATAGCGGGGGCACAGATACGCAGTATTTT,.,TRBD2,TRBJ2-3,TRBV6-4
CASSQEVRKTETLNTEAFF,TGTGCCAGCAGCCAAGAGGTCAGGAAGACGGAAACCTTGAACACTGAAGCTTTCTTT,.,.,TRBJ1-1,TRBV3-1/TRBV3-2
CASSFRQGAQPQHF,TGTGCCAGCAGTTTCCGCCAGGGGGCTCAGCCCCAGCATTTT,few,TRBD1,TRBJ1-5,TRBV28
CASSYPGQEKLFF,TGTGCCAGCAGTTACCCCGGACAGGAAAAACTGTTTTTT,.,.,TRBJ1-4,TRBV12-3/TRBV12-4
CASGSDYFTDTQYF,TGTGCCAGCGGATCGGACTACTTCACAGATACGCAGTATTTT,.,.,TRBJ2-3,TRBV7-9
CASSSPGLYEQYF,TGTGCCAGCAGTTCCCCAGGGCTGTACGAGCAGTACTTC,.,.,TRBJ2-7,TRBV28
CASSSAVSGGALNEQFF,TGTGCCAGCAGCTCGGCGGTTAGCGGGGGGGCGTTGAATGAGCAGTTCTTC,.,TRBD2,TRBJ2-1,TRBV5-4
CASSQVGSSYNEQFF,TGCGCCAGCAGCCAAGTCGGGTCTAGTTACAATGAGCAGTTCTTC,.,.,TRBJ2-1,TRBV4-1
CASSPWGSTSEAFF,TGTGCCAGCAGCCCTTGGGGCAGCACCTCCGAAGCTTTCTTT,few,.,TRBJ1-1,TRBV3-1/TRBV3-2
CAISEGGYQPMNTEAFF,TGTGCCATCAGTGAAGGGGGATACCAACCAATGAACACTGAAGCTTTCTTT,.,.,TRBJ1-1,TRBV10-3
CATSEGYGYTF,TGTGCCACGTCTGAGGGCTATGGCTACACCTTC,.,.,TRBJ1-2,TRBV28
CAISVNPRGVGSRTGELFF,TGTGCCATCAGTGTTAACCCCCGGGGTGTGGGGTCGAGGACCGGGGAGCTGTTTTTT,once,.,TRBJ2-2,TRBV10-3
CASSLGTGGYTF,TGTGCCAGCAGCTTAGGAACCGGTGGCTACACCTTC,.,.,TRBJ1-2,TRBV11-2
CATSRETGGSYEQYF,TGTGCCACCAGCAGGGAAACAGGGGGGTCCTACGAGCAGTACTTC,few,TRBD1,TRBJ2-7,TRBV15